This passage covers 30 T cell receptor beta chains from one sample sequenced in a study of monozygotic twins with cystic fibrosis. Libraries were prepared by immunoSEQ multiplex PCR; TCRdb keeps only in-frame clonotypes and omits some of them. The sample has 30,000 to 35,000 clones, approximately 72% seen once. Input material: blood. The receptor source for this set is a girl aged 10-17 years with cystic fibrosis.

V is TRBV11-2 and J is TRBJ2-7, with 7 bases aligning to TRBD1. CDR3 length: 17 amino acids. Trimming took 5 bases from V and 0 from J; bases not matched to a gene: 13. Germline V gives CDR1 SGHAT, CDR2 FQNNGV. The CDR3 here is CASSPYAGGTFSYEQYV. The CDR3 DNA follows: TGTGCCAGCAGCCCGTACGCAGGGGGTACTTTCTCCTACGAGCAGTACGTC.

The gene calls are TRBV9 and TRBJ2-7; D may be TRBD1 (6 bases). CDR1 is SGDLS and CDR2 is YYNGEE in the germline V gene. Between the trimmed V and J ends, which lost 0 bases and 3 bases, there was a span of 19 bases. This CDR3 region has 17 residues. The CDR3 here is CASSVVRTGGSSYEQYV. The CDR3 DNA is TGTGCCAGCAGCGTAGTGAGGACTGGGGGCAGCAGCTACGAGCAGTACGTC.

This clone was found a few times. The chain recombines TRBV5-1 with TRBJ2-7; 10 nucleotides line up with TRBD1. J lost 1 base, V lost 7 bases, and 17 bases had no gene match. CDR1 and CDR2 from the germline V gene are SGHRS and YFSETQ. The CDR3 sequence is 18 residues long. In DNA, the CDR3 is TGCGCCAGCGGCCCTTACGGACAGGGGGGCGATCAGTCCTACGAGCAGTACGTC. Protein: CASGPYGQGGDQSYEQYV.

The V and J genes are TRBV5-1 and TRBJ1-5; TRBD1 might be the D (6 bases). V was cut by 0 bases and J by 4 bases, with 8 bases left in between. CDR1 is SGHRS and CDR2 is YFSETQ in the germline V gene. The CDR3 totals 14 residues. The CDR3 region has the DNA TGCGCCAGCAGCTTGGGGACAGCTAATCAGCCCCAGCATTTT. It yields the protein CASSLGTANQPQHF.

The chain is built from TRBV30 and TRBJ1-2, with unresolved D. V gave up 0 bases and J gave up 6 bases, with 11 bases separating them. Germline V gives CDR1 GTSNPN, CDR2 SVGIG (reference sequence). The CDR3 length is 13 residues. CDR3 region: CAWSVLRQHGYTF. Written as DNA, the CDR3 is TGTGCCTGGAGTGTATTAAGGCAGCATGGCTACACCTTC.

The chain recombines TRBV4-2 with TRBJ2-1; 12 bases are shared with TRBD2. There are 15 residues in the CDR3. CDR1 LGHNA and CDR2 YNFKEQ come from the germline V gene. Trimming cost V 4 bases and J 10 bases; bases outside gene matches: 8. The CDR3 DNA is TGTGCCAGCAGCCCAGCAAGGCTAGCGGGGGGGGAGCAGTTCTTC. This codes for CASSPARLAGGEQFF.

This sequence joins TRBV9 and TRBJ2-5, with a tentative D call TRBD2 (6 bases). The CDR3 length is 13 residues. Germline V lookup: CDR1 SGDLS, CDR2 YYNGEE. V lost 0 bases and J lost 7, with 10 bases in between. As DNA, the CDR3 is TGTGCCAGCAGCGTAGGCGGGATCGGGACCCAGTACTTC. This gives the protein CASSVGGIGTQYF.

V and J are TRBV9 and TRBJ2-6; D remains unclear. Trimming pared 1 base from V and 0 bases from J, leaving 5 bases between. The length of the CDR3 is 15 residues. CDR1 is SGDLS, CDR2 YYNGEE, per germline. CDR3 sequence: CASSVLYSGANVLTF. In nucleotides, the CDR3 is TGTGCCAGCAGCGTACTTTACTCTGGGGCCAACGTCCTGACTTTC.

The chain has TRBV9 and TRBJ2-7; 8 bases map to TRBD1. Germline lookup yields CDR1 SGDLS and CDR2 YYNGEE. The CDR3 has 16 amino acids. Trimming took 0 bases from V and 3 from J; bases not matched to a gene: 8. The CDR3 region is CASSVEVGQAIYEQYF. The CDR3 DNA follows: TGTGCCAGCAGCGTAGAGGTGGGACAGGCAATCTACGAGCAGTACTTC.

The J gene is TRBJ2-7, the V gene TRBV7-2, with 11 bases matching TRBD1. The V gene end was trimmed by 4 bases and the J gene end by 0 bases; junction bases not matched to a gene: 2. Germline V CDR1 and CDR2: SGHTA, FQGNSA. This CDR3 is built from 15 residues. The CDR3 coding sequence is TGTGCCAGCAGCTATGGGACAGGGGGCTCCTACGAGCAGTACTTC. Translation gives CASSYGTGGSYEQYF.

The V and J genes are TRBV14 and TRBJ1-3, with D possibly being TRBD1 (5 bases). The CDR3 is 18 amino acids. V was shortened by 0 bases and J by 0 bases, with 15 bases between the two germline ends. Looked up from germline, CDR1 is SGHDN and CDR2 is FVKESK. The CDR3 DNA follows: TGTGCCAGCAGCCAAGACCTAATACAGGAGTACTCTGGAAACACCATATATTTT. This encodes CASSQDLIQEYSGNTIYF.

This clone was counted only a few times. DNA for the CDR3: TGCGCCAGCAGCATGGGGTCCGGATTCGAAGCTTTCTTT. It yields the protein CASSMGSGFEAFF. The V call is TRBV5-1, the J call TRBJ1-1; D is uncertain. The germline CDR1 and CDR2 sequences are SGHRS and YFSETQ. The CDR3 is made up of 13 amino acids. V was trimmed by 4 bases and J by 8 bases, leaving 15 bases between them.

The rearrangement joins TRBV4-1 to TRBJ1-1; 7 nucleotides align to TRBD1. This CDR3 has 14 residues. V lost 3 bases and J lost 5; bases outside the gene matches: 6. The germline V gene encodes CDR1 MGHRA and CDR2 YSYEKL. The chain's CDR3 is CASSQWKGATEAFF. CDR3 in DNA: TGCGCCAGCAGCCAGTGGAAGGGGGCAACTGAAGCTTTCTTT.

This chain connects TRBV9 to TRBJ2-5; TRBD2 matches at 7 bases. Germline V lookup: CDR1 SGDLS, CDR2 YYNGEE. V shed 0 bases and J 5 bases; nucleotides not matched to a gene: 7. The CDR3 has 15 residues. The CDR3 sequence: CASSVGAGEVETQYF. As DNA, the CDR3 is TGTGCCAGCAGCGTAGGGGCGGGAGAAGTGGAGACCCAGTACTTC.

The chain recombines TRBV5-6 with TRBJ2-1; D not certain. The germline V and J ends were trimmed by 4 bases and 6 bases, with 5 bases remaining between them. The CDR3 is 11 amino acids. Germline-derived CDR1 and CDR2 are SGHDT and YYEEEE. The CDR3 DNA follows: TGTGCCAGCAGCCTCACCAATGAGCAGTTCTTC. This gives the protein CASSLTNEQFF.

V usage is TRBV28 and J usage is TRBJ1-2; the D is unclear. This CDR3 contains 18 residues. The germline V gene has CDR1 MDHEN and CDR2 SYDVKM. With 3 bases removed from V and 4 bases from J, the gap between germline ends came to 24 bases. For the CDR3, the DNA is TGTGCCAGCAGTTTGGGCTGGGCAGGCCGGCAGGCCAGCTATGGCTACACCTTC. It is translated as CASSLGWAGRQASYGYTF.

The V call is TRBV7-2, the J call TRBJ1-1; weak D call: TRBD1 (5 bases). Trimming shortened V by 5 bases and J by 4 bases, and 8 bases separated the two germline ends. The V gene's germline CDR1 is SGHTA and CDR2 FQGNSA. This CDR3 has 12 residues. CDR3: CASSLGRTEAFF. The CDR3, as DNA: TGTGCCAGCAGCCTGGGACGCACTGAAGCTTTCTTT.

CDR3: CASSYGGTGLDEKLFF. The CDR3 DNA is TGTGCCAGCAGTTACGGCGGGACAGGGCTCGATGAAAAACTGTTTTTT. The J gene is TRBJ1-4, the V gene TRBV6-6; TRBD1 matches 9 bases. This CDR3 contains 16 residues. CDR1 MNHNY and CDR2 SVGAGI come from the germline V gene (reference sequence). The J segment lost 6 bases and the V segment lost 2 bases, leaving 7 bases of the junction unmatched.

The V and J genes are TRBV5-4 and TRBJ1-1; TRBD1 is a possible D gene (5 bases). The CDR3 sequence is 14 residues long. The V and J ends lost 0 bases and 3 bases respectively, with 9 bases between them. CDR1 and CDR2 (germline): SGHNT, YYREEE (reference sequence). For the CDR3, the DNA is TGTGCCAGCAGCTTGGGGGGGGTAGACACTGAAGCTTTCTTT. Amino acids: CASSLGGVDTEAFF.

The chain joins TRBV19 to TRBJ1-1, with TRBD1 matching over 7 bases. The trim removed 8 bases at V and 1 base at J, leaving 10 bases unmatched. Germline values: CDR1 LNHDA, CDR2 SQIVND (reference sequence). CDR3 length equals 15 residues. For the CDR3, the DNA is TGTGCCAGTTCGGCGTTAGGGGGCCGGAACACTGAAGCTTTCTTT. Protein sequence: CASSALGGRNTEAFF.

The chain joins TRBV6-5 to TRBJ2-1; 13 nucleotides align to TRBD2. Per the germline V gene, CDR1 is MNHEY and CDR2 is SVGAGI. The CDR3 has 16 amino acids. Trimming removed 2 bases from V and 8 bases from J; junction bases left unmatched: 6. DNA of the CDR3: TGTGCCAGCAGTTACAGGACTAGCGGGAGTTTTTATGAGCAGTTCTTC. This codes for CASSYRTSGSFYEQFF.

This clone was seen just once. The rearrangement joins TRBV30 to TRBJ1-3; D is possibly TRBD1 (5 bases). The V gene lost 5 bases and the J gene lost 6 bases, with 8 bases spanning the gap. This CDR3 has 11 residues. Looked up from germline, CDR1 is GTSNPN and CDR2 is SVGIG (reference sequence). The CDR3 protein is CAWVGVNTIYF. CDR3 DNA sequence: TGTGCCTGGGTGGGGGTAAACACCATATATTTT.

This chain uses TRBV29-1 with TRBJ1-2; TRBD1 matches at 7 bases. The V and J ends lost 1 base and 5 bases, in that order; junction bases with no gene match: 4. The CDR3 length is 13 residues. Germline V gene lookup returns CDR1 SQVTM and CDR2 ANQGSEA. The CDR3 loop reads CSVEGGRGYGYTF. The CDR3, as DNA: TGCAGCGTTGAAGGTGGCAGGGGGTATGGCTACACCTTC.

A single count supports this clone. The V call is TRBV9, the J call TRBJ2-2, with 14 positions matching TRBD2. The length of the CDR3 is 16 residues. J was trimmed by 9 bases and V by 4 bases; bases with no gene match: 8. Germline loops: CDR1 SGDLS, CDR2 YYNGEE. The DNA of the CDR3 is TGTGCCAGCAGCTCATCCGGGACTAGCGGGAGTCGGGAGCTGTTTTTT. It translates to CASSSSGTSGSRELFF.

The V call is TRBV2, the J call TRBJ2-2; D unclear. Per germline, CDR1 SNHLY and CDR2 FYNNEI. The CDR3 totals 12 residues. V was trimmed by 6 bases and J by 7 bases, leaving 9 bases between them. CDR3 coding DNA: TGTGCCAGCAGCCCGACCGGCGGGGAGCTGTTTTTT. This sequence encodes CASSPTGGELFF.

The rearrangement links TRBV2 to TRBJ2-5; 10 nucleotides line up with TRBD2. Per germline, CDR1 SNHLY and CDR2 FYNNEI. The CDR3 runs to 14 residues. J was trimmed by 1 base and V by 7 bases; bases with no gene match: 3. The CDR3 sequence is CASTSGRGQETQYF. The CDR3 nucleotides read TGTGCCAGCACAAGCGGGAGGGGCCAAGAGACCCAGTACTTC.

This sequence joins TRBV4-3 and TRBJ2-1; 10 nucleotides match TRBD2. In germline, CDR1 is LGHNA, CDR2 YSLEER. V lost 1 base, J lost 3 bases, and 3 bases stayed unmatched. The CDR3 extends over 16 amino acids. CDR3 bases: TGCGCCAGCAGCCAAGTGTCTAGCGGGAGCTACAATGAGCAGTTCTTC. Protein product: CASSQVSSGSYNEQFF.

This clone was seen only a few times. This chain joins TRBV6-6 and TRBJ1-1; possible D gene TRBD1, 6 bases. The germline V and J ends were trimmed by 5 bases and 4 bases, with 14 bases remaining between them. This CDR3 is 14 amino acids long. The germline V gene encodes CDR1 MNHNY and CDR2 SVGAGI (reference sequence). The DNA of the CDR3 is TGTGCCAGCAGTATTTCCAGGGGTGGCACTGAAGCTTTCTTT. The encoded protein is CASSISRGGTEAFF.

The J gene is TRBJ2-7, the V gene TRBV19; 7 positions match TRBD2. The CDR3 extends over 15 amino acids. Unmatched junction bases numbered 8, after V lost 4 bases and J lost 2 bases. The germline V gene has CDR1 LNHDA and CDR2 SQIVND (reference sequence). CDR3 sequence (DNA): TGTGCCAGTAGTACCTTAGCGGGCCACACCTACGAGCAGTACTTC. Its translation is CASSTLAGHTYEQYF.

The V call is TRBV29-1, the J call TRBJ2-5; TRBD2 is a possible D gene (5 bases). Trimming stripped 4 bases from V and 1 base from J, with 13 bases between. The germline CDR1 and CDR2 sequences are SQVTM and ANQGSEA. The CDR3 runs to 14 residues. The CDR3 is CSVGRGLGQETQYF. The CDR3 DNA reads TGCAGCGTTGGTCGAGGGCTCGGCCAAGAGACCCAGTACTTC.